This T cell receptor (beta chain) originates from a study of OX40 agonist ivuxolimab in advanced cancers. As for the study more broadly: Ivuxolimab was an agonistic, fully human IgG2 monoclonal antibody directed against OX40 (CD134), a costimulatory receptor. Intravenous ivuxolimab was administered to patients every 2 weeks at six dose levels: 0.01, 0.1, 0.3, 1.5, 3 and 10 mg/kg. Of the 50 or so patients in dose escalation, approximately 20 had hepatocellular carcinoma, around 15 had melanoma, 9 had renal cell carcinoma and 9 had head and neck cancer. In the dose-escalation cohort, 82.7% of patients were male, and the mean age was roughly 60 years, with a range of about 23 to 90. Prior anti-PD-1, anti-PD-L1 or anti-CTLA-4 therapy was permitted, and checkpoint inhibitors had been received by less than 45% of dose-escalation patients. Partial responses occurred in three dose-escalation patients, of whom one had hepatocellular carcinoma and two had cutaneous melanoma. Peripheral TCRbeta sequencing aimed to test whether ivuxolimab altered TCR sequence diversity and caused clonal T-cell expansion. The monotherapy dose-escalation portion (N ≈ 52 patients) of the phase I ivuxolimab trial is reported in the paper. Study-wide findings and limitations: The antigen specificity of the peripheral T cells that underwent clonal expansion was not determined. At doses of 0.1 to 3.0 mg/kg, clonal expansion of both CD4+ and CD8+ blood T cells was observed from baseline to week 6. Low levels of normalized T-cell clonal expansion were also shown by some nonresponding patients. In partial responders in the 0.1-3.0 mg/kg groups, normalized peripheral clonal expansion was found to be among the lowest, especially among CD8+ T cells. After ivuxolimab, expanded clones were on average more numerous among CD8+ T cells than among CD4+ T cells.

This clone was counted a few times. No cognate antigen has been identified for it. Base qualities are not recorded, but no much larger clone differs from it by a single base. The trial excluded patients who had a history of autoimmune disease or were on systemic immunosuppression. Peripheral blood for TCR sequencing was collected from all dose cohorts at baseline, on cycle 4 day 1, and on cycle 7 day 1. Samples were obtained from an open-label, multicenter, first-in-human phase I dose-escalation trial of ivuxolimab. Adults with locally advanced or metastatic head and neck squamous cell, hepatocellular, melanoma or renal cell carcinoma were enrolled in the trial. Before TCR sequencing, CD4+ T cells and CD8+ T cells were sorted from peripheral blood as separate populations. Based on the germline V gene, the CDR1 and CDR2 sequences are MNHEY and SVGAGI. Inclusive of the bounding cysteine and phenylalanine, the CDR3 is 13 residues long. The entry retains the CDR3 DNA only, 39 bases that are in frame from base 1. The junction carries 9 bases between V and J, which are trimmed by 6 bases and 1 base respectively.

To sequence the TCRbeta CDR3 region, genomic DNA was isolated from the sorted cells. The immunoSEQ Assay was used for sequencing of TCRbeta CDR3 regions. This is the immuneACCESS table as TCRdb keeps it, with only in-frame sequences that have V and J called. A part of the clones is gone; compared with another copy, unresolved V genes explain less than half, and the rest is unexplained. Recorded for this sample are about 66,000 clones; around 85% of them occurred a single time. Jointly, the top ten make up around 0.63% of the sample. The receptor chain draws on TRBV6-5 and TRBJ1-1; no confident D gene assignment can be made. The sample in question was CD4+ or CD8+ T cells sorted from blood, obtained in a trial of the OX40 agonist ivuxolimab. The origin of this receptor is an adult with an advanced solid tumor such as melanoma, head and neck, liver or kidney cancer. The sequenced DNA is TGTGCCAGCAGGGTACAAAGGAACACTGAAGCTTTCTTT. Its translation reads: CASRVQRNTEAFF.